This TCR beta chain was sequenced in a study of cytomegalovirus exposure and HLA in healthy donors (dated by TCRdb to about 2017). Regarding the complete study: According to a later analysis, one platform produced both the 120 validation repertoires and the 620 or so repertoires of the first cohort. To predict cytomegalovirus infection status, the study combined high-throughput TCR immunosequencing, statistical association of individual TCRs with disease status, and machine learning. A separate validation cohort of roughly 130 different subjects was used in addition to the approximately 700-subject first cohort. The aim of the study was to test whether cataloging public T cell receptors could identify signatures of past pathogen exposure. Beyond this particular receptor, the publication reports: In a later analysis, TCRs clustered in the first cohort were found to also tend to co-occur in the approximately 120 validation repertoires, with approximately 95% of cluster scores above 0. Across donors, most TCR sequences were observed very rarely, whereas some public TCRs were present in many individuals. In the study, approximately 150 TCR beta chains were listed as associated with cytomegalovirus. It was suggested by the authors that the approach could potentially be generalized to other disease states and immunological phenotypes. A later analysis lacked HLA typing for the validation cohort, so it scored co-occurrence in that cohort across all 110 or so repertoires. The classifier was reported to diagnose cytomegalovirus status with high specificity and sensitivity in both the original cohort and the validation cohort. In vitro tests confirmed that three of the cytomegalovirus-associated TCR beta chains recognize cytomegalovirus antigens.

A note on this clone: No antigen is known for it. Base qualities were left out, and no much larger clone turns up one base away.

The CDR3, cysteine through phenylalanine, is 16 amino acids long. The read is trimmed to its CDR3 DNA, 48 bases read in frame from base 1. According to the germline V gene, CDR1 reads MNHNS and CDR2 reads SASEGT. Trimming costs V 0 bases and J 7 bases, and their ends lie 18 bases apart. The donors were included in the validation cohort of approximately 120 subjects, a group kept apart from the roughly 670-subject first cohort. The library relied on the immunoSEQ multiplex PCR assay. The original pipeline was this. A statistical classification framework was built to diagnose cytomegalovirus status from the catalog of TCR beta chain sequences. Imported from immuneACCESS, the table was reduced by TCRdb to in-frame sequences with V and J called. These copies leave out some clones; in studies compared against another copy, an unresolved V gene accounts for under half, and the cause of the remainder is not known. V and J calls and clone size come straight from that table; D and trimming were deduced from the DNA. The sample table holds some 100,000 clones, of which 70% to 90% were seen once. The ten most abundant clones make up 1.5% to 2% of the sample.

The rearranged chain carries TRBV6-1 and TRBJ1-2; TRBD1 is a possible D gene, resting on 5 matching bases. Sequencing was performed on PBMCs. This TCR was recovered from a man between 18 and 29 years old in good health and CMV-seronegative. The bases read TGTGCCAGCAGTGAAGCGGGGCGGTCAGGGATTGGTGGCTACACCTTC. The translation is CASSEAGRSGIGGYTF.